This is a list of T cell receptor beta chains from one sample in a study of PD-1 blockade in mismatch repair-deficient tumors. This table comes from immunoSEQ multiplex PCR, and its TCRdb copy is limited to in-frame clones, with some not included. The repertoire has approximately 80,000 clones, more than 80% of them found once; the top ten carry approximately 5.5%. The starting material was peripheral blood, obtained 44 weeks after starting pembrolizumab. The source of these receptors is an adult with mismatch repair-deficient cancer. CDR3s include the opening cysteine and the closing phenylalanine or tryptophan. D genes are given only for firm matches. Some rows have no size entry. The others give once, few or many, or a class for an expanded clone.

j_call clone_size d_call v_call cdr3_aa cdr3_nt
TRBJ2-1 NA TRBD1 TRBV27 CASVGDRANNEQFF TGTGCCAGCGTTGGAGACAGGGCTAATAATGAGCAGTTCTTC
TRBJ1-1 NA NA TRBV7-8 CASSSYDRPTEAFF TGTGCCAGCAGCTCCTACGACAGACCCACTGAAGCTTTCTTT
TRBJ2-5 NA TRBD2 TRBV6-5 CASSYYREAGKETQYF TGTGCCAGCAGCTACTATCGAGAAGCGGGAAAGGAGACCCAGTACTTC
TRBJ2-1 NA NA TRBV19 CASLRAGYNEQFF TGTGCCAGCCTCCGGGCAGGCTACAATGAGCAGTTCTTC
TRBJ2-3 NA TRBD2 TRBV9 CASSVGSSGSTDTQYF TGTGCCAGCAGCGTAGGGTCTAGCGGCAGCACAGATACGCAGTATTTT
TRBJ1-1 NA TRBD1 TRBV6-5 CASSQDRATEAFF TGTGCCAGCAGCCAGGACAGGGCGACTGAAGCTTTCTTT
TRBJ2-7 NA TRBD2 TRBV6-1 CASSTPGLGAIRQYF TGTGCCAGCAGTACCCCGGGACTAGGAGCCATAAGGCAGTACTTC
TRBJ2-1 NA TRBD2 TRBV7-6 CASSLAGGSGEQFF TGTGCCAGCAGCTTAGCAGGCGGGAGCGGTGAGCAGTTCTTC
TRBJ2-5 NA TRBD2 TRBV11-1 CASSPRGLESGGTQYF TGTGCCAGCAGCCCAAGAGGACTCGAATCGGGGGGGACCCAGTACTTC
TRBJ2-5 NA NA TRBV30 CAWSVKETQYF TGTGCCTGGAGTGTAAAAGAGACCCAGTACTTC
TRBJ2-7 NA NA TRBV6-5 CASSYAAWEQYF TGTGCCAGCAGTTACGCCGCCTGGGAGCAGTACTTC
TRBJ2-3 NA NA TRBV2 CASSDSLRTDYTDTQYF TGTGCCAGCAGTGATTCACTTAGGACAGACTACACAGATACGCAGTATTTT
TRBJ1-4 NA NA TRBV5-8 CASSLHRVPLGNSNEKLFF TGTGCCAGCAGCCTTCACAGGGTTCCCCTTGGAAATTCGAATGAAAAACTGTTTTTT
TRBJ1-2 NA NA TRBV2 CASSELRRGYTF TGTGCCAGCAGTGAATTGAGACGGGGCTACACCTTC
TRBJ2-5 NA TRBD2 TRBV7-2 CASSFLAGGPRETQYF TGTGCCAGCAGCTTCCTAGCGGGAGGGCCCAGAGAGACCCAGTACTTC
TRBJ2-1 NA NA TRBV6-1 CASKIQNEQFF TGTGCCAGCAAGATTCAGAATGAGCAGTTCTTC
TRBJ1-5 few NA TRBV7-2 CASSLSNSNQPQHF TGTGCCAGCAGCTTGAGCAATAGCAATCAGCCCCAGCATTTT